The rows below give T cell receptor beta chains drawn from one sample of a study of early T cells in non-severe SARS-CoV-2 infection. TCRdb re-derived calls from the 5' RACE reads in MiXCR, one entry per CDR3 protein. The sample carries about 79,000 distinct CDR3 sequences, over 10% recorded once. The source material was whole blood. The receptors come from an adult who was a healthcare worker with PCR-confirmed SARS-CoV-2 infection or an uninfected control (not recorded which). The CDR3 runs from the conserved cysteine through the conserved F or W. Fields, in order: D gene, J gene, V gene, clone size, CDR3 protein, CDR3 DNA. The D gene is left open where the match is weak. Clone size appears in some rows only: once, few, many, or a class for an expanded clone.

.	TRBJ1-2	TRBV4-2	many	CASSPAYSGTPDIWNYGYTF	TGTGCCAGCAGCCCAGCGTATTCGGGGACGCCCGATATATGGAACTATGGCTACACCTTC
TRBD1	TRBJ2-1	TRBV5-5	.	CASSLATGTGGREQFF	TGTGCCAGCAGCTTGGCGACCGGGACAGGGGGGCGTGAGCAGTTCTTC
.	TRBJ1-1	TRBV7-3	.	CASSPPIEAGLEAFF	TGTGCCAGCAGCCCCCCGATTGAAGCGGGCCTTGAAGCTTTCTTT
.	TRBJ1-1	TRBV20-1	few	CSARGARGADTEAFF	TGCAGTGCTAGAGGGGCCCGGGGGGCAGACACTGAAGCTTTCTTT
.	TRBJ1-1	TRBV7-2	.	CTSSLQGPINTEAFF	TGTACCAGCAGCTTACAGGGTCCCATAAACACTGAAGCTTTCTTT
.	TRBJ1-5	TRBV28	.	CASTGAPWESNQPQHF	TGTGCCAGCACCGGGGCCCCCTGGGAGAGCAATCAGCCCCAGCATTTT
TRBD1	TRBJ2-5	TRBV4-1	.	CASSRGTEQETQYF	TGCGCCAGCAGCCGAGGGACAGAGCAAGAGACCCAGTACTTC
.	TRBJ2-3	TRBV4-1	.	CASSRAGGTDTQYF	TGCGCCAGCAGCCGAGCAGGGGGCACAGATACGCAGTATTTT
TRBD1	TRBJ2-7	TRBV29-1	.	CSAGTGQSYEQYF	TGCAGCGCCGGGACAGGGCAATCCTACGAGCAGTACTTC
.	TRBJ2-2	TRBV5-4	.	CASSPPEGTGELFF	TGTGCCAGCAGCCCCCCGGAGGGGACCGGGGAGCTGTTTTTT
.	TRBJ2-7	TRBV21-1	.	CASSKAQPQTENYEQYF	TGTGCCAGCAGCAAAGCGCAACCACAGACAGAAAACTACGAGCAGTACTTC
.	TRBJ1-1	TRBV2	few	CASRTDRNTEAFF	TGTGCCAGCAGGACTGACAGGAACACTGAAGCTTTCTTT
.	TRBJ1-5	TRBV6-4	many	CASSPSGTGINQPQHF	TGTGCCAGCAGTCCGTCCGGGACGGGAATCAATCAGCCCCAGCATTTT
TRBD1	TRBJ1-3	TRBV6-5	few	CASSQTPGQVNTIYF	TGTGCCAGCAGCCAAACACCGGGACAGGTTAACACCATATATTTT
.	TRBJ2-1	TRBV29-1	few	CSVDREFRNEQFF	TGCAGCGTTGACCGGGAGTTCCGCAATGAGCAGTTCTTC
TRBD2	TRBJ2-7	TRBV2	.	CASSEYSGRVLPYEQYF	TGTGCCAGCAGTGAATATAGCGGGAGGGTCCTACCCTACGAGCAGTACTTC
TRBD2	TRBJ2-1	TRBV29-1	.	CSVGTGGRNEQFF	TGCAGCGTGGGGACGGGAGGTAGAAATGAGCAGTTCTTC
TRBD1	TRBJ1-6	TRBV6-6	.	CASKQGPVDNSPLHF	TGTGCCAGCAAACAGGGGCCGGTCGATAATTCACCCCTCCACTTT
.	TRBJ1-5	TRBV7-2	many	CASSSPPGQPQHF	TGTGCCAGCAGCTCGCCCCCAGGTCAGCCCCAGCATTTT
TRBD1	TRBJ1-1	TRBV11-2	few	CASSLQTGENTEAFF	TGTGCCAGCAGCTTACAGACAGGGGAGAACACTGAAGCTTTCTTT
TRBD2	TRBJ2-1	TRBV6-6	few	CASSYPSGGANEQFF	TGTGCCAGCAGTTACCCTAGCGGGGGGGCGAATGAGCAGTTCTTC
.	TRBJ1-1	TRBV6-6	few	CASTVVRSTEAFF	TGTGCCAGCACGGTGGTGCGGAGCACTGAAGCTTTCTTT
TRBD2	TRBJ2-1	TRBV19	.	CASTPASGGDNEQFF	TGTGCCAGTACTCCGGCTAGCGGGGGGGACAATGAGCAGTTCTTC
.	TRBJ1-2	TRBV30	.	CAWSSGGYGYTF	TGTGCCTGGAGTTCGGGGGGCTATGGCTACACCTTC
TRBD1	TRBJ1-1	TRBV2	few	CASSGDSGAEAFF	TGTGCCAGCAGTGGGGACAGTGGGGCTGAAGCTTTCTTT
.	TRBJ1-2	TRBV7-9	few	CASSLDGPNYGYTF	TGTGCCAGCAGCTTAGACGGACCTAACTATGGCTACACCTTC
.	TRBJ2-7	TRBV5-6	.	CASSPIPGESTYEQYF	TGTGCCAGCAGCCCTATCCCCGGGGAAAGCACCTACGAGCAGTACTTC